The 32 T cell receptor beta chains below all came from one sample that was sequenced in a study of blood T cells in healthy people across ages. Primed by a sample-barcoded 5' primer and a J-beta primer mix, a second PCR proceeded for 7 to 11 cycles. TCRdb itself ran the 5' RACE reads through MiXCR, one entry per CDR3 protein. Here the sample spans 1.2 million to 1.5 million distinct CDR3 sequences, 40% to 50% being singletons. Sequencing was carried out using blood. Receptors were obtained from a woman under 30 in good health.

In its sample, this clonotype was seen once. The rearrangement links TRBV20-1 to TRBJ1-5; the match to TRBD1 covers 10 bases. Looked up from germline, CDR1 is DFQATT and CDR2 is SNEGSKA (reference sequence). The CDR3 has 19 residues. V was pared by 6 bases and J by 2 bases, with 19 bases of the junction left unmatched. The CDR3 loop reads CSAKSVRPGQGFGNQPQHF. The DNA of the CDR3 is TGCAGTGCCAAAAGTGTAAGGCCGGGACAGGGGTTCGGCAATCAGCCCCAGCATTTT.

For the CDR3, the DNA is TGTGCCAGCACCTCGGTAGGGGACTCCCGGGGCAATGAGCAGTTCTTC. Residues: CASTSVGDSRGNEQFF. The V and J genes are TRBV28 and TRBJ2-1; D is possibly TRBD2 (6 bases). In germline, CDR1 is MDHEN, CDR2 SYDVKM. CDR3 size: 16 residues. V shed 7 bases and J shed 6 bases, with 22 bases lying between them.

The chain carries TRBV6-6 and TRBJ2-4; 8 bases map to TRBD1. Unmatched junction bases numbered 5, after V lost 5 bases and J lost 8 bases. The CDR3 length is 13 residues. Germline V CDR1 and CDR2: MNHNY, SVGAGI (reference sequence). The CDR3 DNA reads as TGTGCCAGCAGTCCAGGACAGGGCTACATTCAGTACTTC. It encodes CASSPGQGYIQYF.

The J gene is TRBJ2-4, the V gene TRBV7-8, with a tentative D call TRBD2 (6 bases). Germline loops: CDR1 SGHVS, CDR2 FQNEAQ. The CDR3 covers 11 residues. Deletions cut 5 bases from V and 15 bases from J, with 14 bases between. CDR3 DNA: TGTGCCAGCAGCGAGGGCGGGGTTCGGTACTTC. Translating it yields CASSEGGVRYF.

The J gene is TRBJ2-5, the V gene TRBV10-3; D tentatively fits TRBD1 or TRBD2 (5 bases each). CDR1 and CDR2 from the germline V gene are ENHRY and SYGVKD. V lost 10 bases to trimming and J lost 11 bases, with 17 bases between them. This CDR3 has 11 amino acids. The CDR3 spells CATTRGEEQYF. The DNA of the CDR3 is TGTGCCACCACGAGGGGAGAGGAGCAGTACTTC.

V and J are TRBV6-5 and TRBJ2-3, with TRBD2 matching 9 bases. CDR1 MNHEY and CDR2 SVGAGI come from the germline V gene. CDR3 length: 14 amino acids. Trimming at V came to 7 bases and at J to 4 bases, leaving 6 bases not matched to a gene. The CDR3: CASMRGRGSDTQYF. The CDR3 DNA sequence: TGTGCCAGCATGCGCGGGAGGGGATCAGATACGCAGTATTTT.

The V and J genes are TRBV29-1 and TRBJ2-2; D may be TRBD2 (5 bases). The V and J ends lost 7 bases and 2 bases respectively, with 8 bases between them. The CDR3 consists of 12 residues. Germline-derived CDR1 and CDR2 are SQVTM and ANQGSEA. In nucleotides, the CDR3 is TGCAGCGGGACTTCAAACACCGGGGAGCTGTTTTTT. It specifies CSGTSNTGELFF.

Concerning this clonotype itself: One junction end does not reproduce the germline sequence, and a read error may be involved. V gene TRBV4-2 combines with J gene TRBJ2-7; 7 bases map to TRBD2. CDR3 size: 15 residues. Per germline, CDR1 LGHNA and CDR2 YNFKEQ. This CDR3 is CAGSQLSGNLYEQYF. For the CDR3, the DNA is TGTGCCGGCAGCCAACTCAGCGGGAATCTCTACGAGCAGTACTTC.

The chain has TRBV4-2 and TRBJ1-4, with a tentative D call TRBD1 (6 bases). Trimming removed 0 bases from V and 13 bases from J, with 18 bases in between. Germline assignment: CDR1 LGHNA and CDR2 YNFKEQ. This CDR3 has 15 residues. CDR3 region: CASSQDEGHPKGLFF. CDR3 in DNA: TGTGCCAGCAGCCAAGACGAGGGACATCCTAAGGGACTGTTTTTT.

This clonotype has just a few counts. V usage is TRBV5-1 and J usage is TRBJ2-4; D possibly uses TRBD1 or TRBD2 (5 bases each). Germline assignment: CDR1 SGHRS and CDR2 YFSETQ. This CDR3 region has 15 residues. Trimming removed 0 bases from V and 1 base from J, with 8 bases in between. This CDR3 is CASSLGWGAKNIQYF. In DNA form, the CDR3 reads TGCGCCAGCAGCTTGGGATGGGGGGCCAAAAACATTCAGTACTTC.

The DNA of the CDR3 is TGTGCCATCAGTGAGTTGACCAGCGGCGAGCAGTACTTC. It encodes CAISELTSGEQYF. This chain joins TRBV10-3 and TRBJ2-7; D may be TRBD2 (5 bases). The germline V gene encodes CDR1 ENHRY and CDR2 SYGVKD. This CDR3 spans 13 amino acids. The V gene lost 1 base and the J gene lost 6 bases, with 10 bases spanning the gap.

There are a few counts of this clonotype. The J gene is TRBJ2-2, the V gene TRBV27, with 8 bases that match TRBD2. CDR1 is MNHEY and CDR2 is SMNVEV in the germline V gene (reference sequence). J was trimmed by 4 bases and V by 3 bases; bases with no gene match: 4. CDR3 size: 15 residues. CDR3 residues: CASSFVAGGTGELFF. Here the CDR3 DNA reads TGTGCCAGCAGTTTTGTGGCGGGGGGCACCGGGGAGCTGTTTTTT.

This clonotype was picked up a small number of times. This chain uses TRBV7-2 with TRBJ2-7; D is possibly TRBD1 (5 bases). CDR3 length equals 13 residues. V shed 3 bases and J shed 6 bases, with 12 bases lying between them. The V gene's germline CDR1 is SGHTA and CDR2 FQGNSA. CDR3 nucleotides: TGTGCCAGCAGCTTTCTCGACAGCCCCGAGCAGTACTTC. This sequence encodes CASSFLDSPEQYF.

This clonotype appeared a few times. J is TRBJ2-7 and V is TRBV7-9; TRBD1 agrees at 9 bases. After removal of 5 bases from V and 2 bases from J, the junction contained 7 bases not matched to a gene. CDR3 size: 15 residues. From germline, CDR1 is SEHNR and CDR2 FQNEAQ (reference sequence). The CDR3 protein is CASSIPGTGPYEQYF. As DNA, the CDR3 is TGTGCCAGCAGCATCCCCGGGACAGGGCCCTACGAGCAGTACTTC. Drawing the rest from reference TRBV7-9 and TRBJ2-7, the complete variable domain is DTGVSQNPRHKITKRGQNVTFRCDPISEHNRLYWYRQTLGQGPEFLTYFQNEAQLEKSRLLSDRFSAERPKGSFSTLEIQRTEQGDSAMYLCASSIPGTGPYEQYFGPGTRLTVT.

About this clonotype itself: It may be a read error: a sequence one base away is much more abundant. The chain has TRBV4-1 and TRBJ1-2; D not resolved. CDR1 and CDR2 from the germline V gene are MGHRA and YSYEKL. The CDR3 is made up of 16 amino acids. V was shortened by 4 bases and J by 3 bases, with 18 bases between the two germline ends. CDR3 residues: CASSRDGEESYYGYTF. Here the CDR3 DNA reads TGCGCCAGCAGCCGAGACGGAGAGGAGTCCTACTATGGCTACACCTTC.

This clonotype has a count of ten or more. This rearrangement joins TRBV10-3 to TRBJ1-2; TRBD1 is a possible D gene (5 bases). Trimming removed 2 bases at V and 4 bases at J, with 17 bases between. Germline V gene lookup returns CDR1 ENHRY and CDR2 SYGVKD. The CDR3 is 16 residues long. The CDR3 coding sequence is TGTGCCATCAGTGAGCGGTCGGCGGGACTGAGCTATGGCTACACCTTC. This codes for CAISERSAGLSYGYTF.

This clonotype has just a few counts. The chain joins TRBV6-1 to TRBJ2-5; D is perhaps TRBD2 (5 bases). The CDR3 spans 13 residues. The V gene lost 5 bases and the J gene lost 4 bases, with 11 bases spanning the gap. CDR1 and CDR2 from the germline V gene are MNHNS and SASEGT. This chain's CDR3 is CASSPLEGETQYF. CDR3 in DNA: TGTGCCAGCAGTCCCCTAGAGGGAGAGACCCAGTACTTC.

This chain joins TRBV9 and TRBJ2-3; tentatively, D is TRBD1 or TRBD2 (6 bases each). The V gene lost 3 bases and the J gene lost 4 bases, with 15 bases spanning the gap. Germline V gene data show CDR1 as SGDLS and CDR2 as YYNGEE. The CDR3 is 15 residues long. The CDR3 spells CASSEGGGLADTQYF. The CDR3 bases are TGTGCCAGCAGCGAGGGGGGCGGGCTGGCAGATACGCAGTATTTT.

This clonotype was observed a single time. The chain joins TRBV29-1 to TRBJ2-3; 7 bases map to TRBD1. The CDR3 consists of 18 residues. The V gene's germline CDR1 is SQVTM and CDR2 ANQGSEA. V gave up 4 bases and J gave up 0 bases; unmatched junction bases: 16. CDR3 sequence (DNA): TGCAGCGTTGTCGGATGGCAGGGGGAAGCCACAAGCACAGATACGCAGTATTTT. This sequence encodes CSVVGWQGEATSTDTQYF.

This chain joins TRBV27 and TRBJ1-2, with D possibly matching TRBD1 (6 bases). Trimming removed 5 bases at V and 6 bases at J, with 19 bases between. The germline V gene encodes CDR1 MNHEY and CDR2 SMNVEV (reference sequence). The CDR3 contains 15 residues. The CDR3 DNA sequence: TGTGCCAGCAGTCCAAGGGTGGGGGGCAAGGATGGCTACACCTTC. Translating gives CASSPRVGGKDGYTF.

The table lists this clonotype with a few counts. This CDR3 reads CSALHPTSGGVGNIQYF. DNA for the CDR3: TGCAGTGCTCTACACCCGACTAGCGGGGGGGTCGGAAACATTCAGTACTTC. The rearrangement links TRBV20-1 to TRBJ2-4; 14 bases are a match to TRBD2. The V gene's germline CDR1 is DFQATT and CDR2 SNEGSKA (reference sequence). The CDR3 spans 17 residues. Trimming took 5 bases from V and 6 from J; bases not matched to a gene: 12.

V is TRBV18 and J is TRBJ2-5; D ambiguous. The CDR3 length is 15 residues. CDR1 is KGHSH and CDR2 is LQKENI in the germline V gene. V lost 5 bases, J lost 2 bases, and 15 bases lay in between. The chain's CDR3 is CASSGSELRQETQYF. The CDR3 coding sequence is TGTGCCAGCTCAGGGTCCGAACTACGACAAGAGACCCAGTACTTC.

The CDR3: CASQTVWADTQYF. CDR3 nucleotides: TGCGCCAGCCAAACGGTGTGGGCAGATACGCAGTATTTT. The chain has TRBV5-1 and TRBJ2-3; the D is unclear. V was clipped by 7 bases and J by 4 bases, with 13 bases between them. This CDR3 comprises 13 residues. CDR1 SGHRS and CDR2 YFSETQ come from the germline V gene.

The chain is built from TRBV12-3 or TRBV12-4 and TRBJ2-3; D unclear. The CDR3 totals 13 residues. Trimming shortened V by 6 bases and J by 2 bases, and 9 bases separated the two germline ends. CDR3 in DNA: TGTGCCAGCAGACCTGGGATCACAGATACGCAGTATTTT. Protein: CASRPGITDTQYF.

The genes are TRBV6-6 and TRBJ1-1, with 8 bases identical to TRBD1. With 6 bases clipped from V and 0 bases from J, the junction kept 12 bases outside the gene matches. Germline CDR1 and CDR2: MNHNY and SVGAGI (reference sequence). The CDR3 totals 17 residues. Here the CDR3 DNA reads TGTGCCAGCAGCGACAGGGGCGTACCCTCAGTGAACACTGAAGCTTTCTTT. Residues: CASSDRGVPSVNTEAFF.

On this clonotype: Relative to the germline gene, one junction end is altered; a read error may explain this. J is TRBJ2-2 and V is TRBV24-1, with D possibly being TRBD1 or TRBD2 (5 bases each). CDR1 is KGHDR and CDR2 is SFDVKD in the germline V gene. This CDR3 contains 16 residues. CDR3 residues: CATNDPGSSNTGELFF. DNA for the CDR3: TGTGCCACCAATGATCCAGGGAGCTCCAACACCGGGGAGCTGTTTTTT.

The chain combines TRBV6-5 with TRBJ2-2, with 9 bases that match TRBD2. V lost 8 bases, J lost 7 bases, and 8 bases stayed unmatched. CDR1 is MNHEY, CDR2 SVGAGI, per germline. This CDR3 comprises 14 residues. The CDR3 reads CASGASGDVGELFF. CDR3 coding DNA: TGTGCCAGCGGAGCTAGCGGGGATGTCGGGGAGCTGTTTTTT.

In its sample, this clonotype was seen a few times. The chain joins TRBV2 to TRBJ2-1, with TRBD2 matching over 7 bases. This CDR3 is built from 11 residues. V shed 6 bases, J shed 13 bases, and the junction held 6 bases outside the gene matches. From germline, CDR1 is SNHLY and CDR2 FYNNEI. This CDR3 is CASRDRGEQFF. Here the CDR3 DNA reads TGTGCCAGCAGGGACCGGGGGGAACAGTTCTTC.

The CDR3 loop reads CASSQDLGSGETQYF. CDR3 sequence (DNA): TGTGCCAGCAGCCAAGATCTGGGTAGCGGAGAGACCCAGTACTTC. The chain couples TRBV3-1 to TRBJ2-5, with a weak D call TRBD2 (6 bases). Trimming took off 0 bases at V and 4 bases at J, with 12 bases between the two ends. CDR3 length: 15 amino acids. The germline CDR1 and CDR2 sequences are LGHDT and YNNKEL (reference sequence).

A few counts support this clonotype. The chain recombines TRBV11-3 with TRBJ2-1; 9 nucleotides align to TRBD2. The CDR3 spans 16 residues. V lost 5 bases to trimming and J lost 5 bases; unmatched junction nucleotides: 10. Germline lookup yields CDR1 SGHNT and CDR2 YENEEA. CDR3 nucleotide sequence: TGTGCCAGCAGCGAGGGGACTAGCTTAGGGCACAATGAGCAGTTCTTC. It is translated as CASSEGTSLGHNEQFF.

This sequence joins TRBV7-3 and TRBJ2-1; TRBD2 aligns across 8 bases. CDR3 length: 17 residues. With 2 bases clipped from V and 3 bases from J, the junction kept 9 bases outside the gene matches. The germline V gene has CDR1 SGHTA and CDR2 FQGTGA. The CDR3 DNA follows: TGTGCCAGCAGCTTAGGGCCCGCGGGGGGACTCTACAATGAGCAGTTCTTC. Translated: CASSLGPAGGLYNEQFF. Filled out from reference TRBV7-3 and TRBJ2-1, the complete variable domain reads GAGVSQTPSNKVTEKGKYVELRCDPISGHTALYWYRQSLGQGPEFLIYFQGTGAADDSGLPNDRFFAVRPEGSVSTLKIQRTERGDSAVYLCASSLGPAGGLYNEQFFGPGTRLTVL.

CDR3 sequence: CASSLSGGFQETQFF. For the CDR3, the DNA is TGTGCCAGCAGCCTAAGCGGGGGCTTCCAAGAGACCCAGTTCTTC. The chain couples TRBV6-5 to TRBJ2-5; 8 nucleotides match TRBD2. The last part of the DNA fits TRBJ2-1 better; the J call may be wrong. Germline V gene sequence: CDR1 MNHEY, CDR2 SVGAGI. The CDR3 extends over 15 amino acids.